This is a list of T cell receptor beta chains from one sample in a study of T-cell memory formation after mild COVID-19. TCRdb processed the 5' RACE reads anew with MiXCR; each CDR3 protein has one entry. The sample holds fewer than 600,000 distinct CDR3 sequences, about 22% seen once. The sample taken for sequencing was PBMCs or a T cell subset sorted from them (not recorded which). Receptors were obtained from an adult woman who had mild COVID-19 (a few samples of this study predate the infection). Cell type and time point are not known. CDR3s include the opening cysteine and the closing phenylalanine or tryptophan. D genes are given only for firm matches. Clone size is given for some rows only: seen once, a few or many times, or a class if the clone is expanded.

d_call: TRBD2
clone_size: few
j_call: TRBJ2-1
cdr3_length: 15
v_call: TRBV7-9
cdr3_aa: CASSLRRLADNEQFF
cdr3_nt: TGTGCCAGCAGCTTACGCCGACTAGCGGACAATGAGCAGTTCTTC

d_call: .
clone_size: .
j_call: TRBJ2-4
cdr3_length: 14
v_call: TRBV5-6
cdr3_aa: CASSLLKGGLIQYF
cdr3_nt: TGTGCCAGCAGCCTGCTCAAGGGGGGTCTGATTCAGTACTTC

d_call: .
clone_size: few
j_call: TRBJ2-1
cdr3_length: 13
v_call: TRBV24-1
cdr3_aa: CATSSAGQNEQFF
cdr3_nt: TGTGCCACCAGTTCGGCAGGGCAGAATGAGCAGTTCTTC

d_call: TRBD1
clone_size: .
j_call: TRBJ2-1
cdr3_length: 14
v_call: TRBV9
cdr3_aa: CASTQGGQGVEQFF
cdr3_nt: TGTGCCAGCACCCAGGGGGGACAGGGGGTTGAGCAGTTCTTC

d_call: .
clone_size: few
j_call: TRBJ2-6
cdr3_length: 18
v_call: TRBV12-5
cdr3_aa: CASGLTWTVSSGANVLTF
cdr3_nt: TGTGCTAGTGGTTTGACCTGGACAGTAAGCTCTGGGGCCAACGTCCTGACTTTC

d_call: .
clone_size: few
j_call: TRBJ1-5
cdr3_length: 12
v_call: TRBV28
cdr3_aa: CASSSHSRPQHF
cdr3_nt: TGTGCCAGCAGCTCTCACAGTAGGCCCCAGCATTTT

d_call: .
clone_size: few
j_call: TRBJ2-1
cdr3_length: 14
v_call: TRBV18
cdr3_aa: CASSPLTRNNEQFF
cdr3_nt: TGTGCCAGCTCACCATTGACCCGAAACAATGAGCAGTTCTTC

d_call: .
clone_size: .
j_call: TRBJ1-6
cdr3_length: 14
v_call: TRBV7-9
cdr3_aa: CASRRETYNSPLHF
cdr3_nt: TGTGCCAGCAGGAGGGAAACCTATAATTCACCCCTCCACTTT

d_call: TRBD1
clone_size: .
j_call: TRBJ2-7
cdr3_length: 14
v_call: TRBV5-1
cdr3_aa: CASRSAGGSYEQYF
cdr3_nt: TGCGCCAGCAGATCGGCAGGGGGCTCCTACGAGCAGTACTTC

d_call: .
clone_size: few
j_call: TRBJ2-7
cdr3_length: 12
v_call: TRBV6-2/TRBV6-3
cdr3_aa: CASSPLGRFVYF
cdr3_nt: TGTGCCAGCAGTCCCCTCGGGCGGTTCGTGTACTTC

d_call: .
clone_size: few
j_call: TRBJ2-1
cdr3_length: 15
v_call: TRBV4-3
cdr3_aa: CASSQSHRLYNEQFF
cdr3_nt: TGCGCCAGCAGCCAATCACACAGGCTTTACAATGAGCAGTTCTTC

d_call: .
clone_size: .
j_call: TRBJ2-6
cdr3_length: 16
v_call: TRBV5-1
cdr3_aa: CASSSGPFSGANVLTF
cdr3_nt: TGCGCCAGCAGCTCGGGACCGTTCTCTGGGGCCAACGTCCTGACTTTC

d_call: TRBD2
clone_size: .
j_call: TRBJ2-1
cdr3_length: 21
v_call: TRBV12-3/TRBV12-4
cdr3_aa: CASSLRTGHGTSGSLKDEQFF
cdr3_nt: TGTGCCAGCAGTCTTCGAACAGGGCACGGGACTAGCGGGTCCTTAAAGGATGAGCAGTTCTTC

d_call: .
clone_size: once
j_call: TRBJ2-1
cdr3_length: 14
v_call: TRBV12-3/TRBV12-4
cdr3_aa: CASSAPPGLLEQFF
cdr3_nt: TGTGCCAGCAGCGCCCCGCCGGGACTTCTCGAGCAGTTCTTC

d_call: .
clone_size: .
j_call: TRBJ1-2
cdr3_length: 13
v_call: TRBV25-1
cdr3_aa: CASSEGGVYGYTF
cdr3_nt: TGTGCCAGCAGTGAGGGGGGAGTCTATGGCTACACCTTC

d_call: TRBD1
clone_size: .
j_call: TRBJ1-2
cdr3_length: 15
v_call: TRBV5-5
cdr3_aa: CASSSRTGGGYGYTF
cdr3_nt: TGTGCCAGCAGCTCCAGGACAGGGGGCGGCTATGGCTACACCTTC

d_call: .
clone_size: .
j_call: TRBJ2-3
cdr3_length: 15
v_call: TRBV6-5
cdr3_aa: CASSYSGSSTDTQYF
cdr3_nt: TGTGCCAGCAGTTACTCAGGGAGCAGCACAGATACGCAGTATTTT

d_call: .
clone_size: few
j_call: TRBJ1-5
cdr3_length: 12
v_call: TRBV7-2
cdr3_aa: CASSLYNQPQHF
cdr3_nt: TGTGCCAGCAGCTTATACAATCAGCCCCAGCATTTT

d_call: TRBD2
clone_size: .
j_call: TRBJ2-3
cdr3_length: 13
v_call: TRBV20-1
cdr3_aa: CSARDYSADTQYF
cdr3_nt: TGCAGTGCTCGGGACTACAGCGCAGATACGCAGTATTTT

d_call: .
clone_size: few
j_call: TRBJ1-2
cdr3_length: 14
v_call: TRBV6-1
cdr3_aa: CASSKPGTLRGYTF
cdr3_nt: TGTGCCAGCAGCAAACCGGGGACACTGAGAGGCTACACCTTC

d_call: .
clone_size: few
j_call: TRBJ2-1
cdr3_length: 15
v_call: TRBV10-3
cdr3_aa: CAIKEAPSAGNEQFF
cdr3_nt: TGTGCCATCAAAGAAGCCCCATCGGCGGGCAATGAGCAGTTCTTC

d_call: .
clone_size: .
j_call: TRBJ2-3
cdr3_length: 13
v_call: TRBV7-2
cdr3_aa: CASSLDFADTQYF
cdr3_nt: TGTGCCAGCAGCTTAGATTTCGCAGATACGCAGTATTTT

d_call: .
clone_size: .
j_call: TRBJ2-2
cdr3_length: 16
v_call: TRBV7-9
cdr3_aa: CASSSLQGGYTGELFF
cdr3_nt: TGTGCCAGCAGCTCATTACAGGGGGGGTACACCGGGGAGCTGTTTTTT

d_call: .
clone_size: .
j_call: TRBJ2-7
cdr3_length: 14
v_call: TRBV6-5
cdr3_aa: CASSYSTGLYEQYF
cdr3_nt: TGTGCCAGCAGTTACTCTACGGGACTCTACGAGCAGTACTTC